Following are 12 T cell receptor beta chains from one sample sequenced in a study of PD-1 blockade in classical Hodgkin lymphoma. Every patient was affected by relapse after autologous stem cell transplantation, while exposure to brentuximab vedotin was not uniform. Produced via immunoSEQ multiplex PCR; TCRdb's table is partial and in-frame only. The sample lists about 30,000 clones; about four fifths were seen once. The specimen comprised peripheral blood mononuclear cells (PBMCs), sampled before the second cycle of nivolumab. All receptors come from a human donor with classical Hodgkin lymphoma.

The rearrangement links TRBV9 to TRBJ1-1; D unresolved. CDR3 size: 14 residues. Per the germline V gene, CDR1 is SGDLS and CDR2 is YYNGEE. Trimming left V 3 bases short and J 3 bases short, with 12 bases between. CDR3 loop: CASSALARDTEAFF. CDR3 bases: TGTGCCAGCAGCGCCCTTGCCCGGGACACTGAAGCTTTCTTT.

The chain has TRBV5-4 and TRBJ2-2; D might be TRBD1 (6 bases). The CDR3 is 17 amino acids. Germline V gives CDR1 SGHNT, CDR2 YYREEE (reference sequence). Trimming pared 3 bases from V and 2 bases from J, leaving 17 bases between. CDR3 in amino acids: CASSSRPPGANTGELFF. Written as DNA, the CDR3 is TGTGCCAGCAGCTCCCGTCCCCCAGGGGCTAACACCGGGGAGCTGTTTTTT. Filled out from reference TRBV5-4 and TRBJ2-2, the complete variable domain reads ETGVTQSPTHLIKTRGQQVTLRCSSQSGHNTVSWYQQALGQGPQFIFQYYREEENGRGNFPPRFSGLQFPNYSSELNVNALELDDSALYLCASSSRPPGANTGELFFGEGSRLTVL.

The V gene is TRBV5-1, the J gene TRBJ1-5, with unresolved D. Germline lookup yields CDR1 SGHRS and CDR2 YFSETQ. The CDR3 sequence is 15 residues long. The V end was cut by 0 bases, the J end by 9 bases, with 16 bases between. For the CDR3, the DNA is TGCGCCAGCAGCTTGGTGCCTGGAGCCTCCGGGCCCCAGCATTTT. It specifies CASSLVPGASGPQHF.

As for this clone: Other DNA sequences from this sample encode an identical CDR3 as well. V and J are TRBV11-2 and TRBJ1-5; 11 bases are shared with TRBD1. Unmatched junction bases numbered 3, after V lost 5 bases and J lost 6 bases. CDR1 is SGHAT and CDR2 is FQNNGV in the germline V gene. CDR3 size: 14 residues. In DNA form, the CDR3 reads TGTGCCAGCAGCCCCGGGACAGGGGGTCAGCCCCAGCATTTT. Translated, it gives CASSPGTGGQPQHF.

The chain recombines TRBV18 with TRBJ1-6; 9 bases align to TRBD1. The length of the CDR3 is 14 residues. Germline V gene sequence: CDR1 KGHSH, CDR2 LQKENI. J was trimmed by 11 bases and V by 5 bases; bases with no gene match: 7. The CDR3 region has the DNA TGTGCCAGCTCAGAAGGGACAGGGTCTACACCCCTCCACTTT. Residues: CASSEGTGSTPLHF.

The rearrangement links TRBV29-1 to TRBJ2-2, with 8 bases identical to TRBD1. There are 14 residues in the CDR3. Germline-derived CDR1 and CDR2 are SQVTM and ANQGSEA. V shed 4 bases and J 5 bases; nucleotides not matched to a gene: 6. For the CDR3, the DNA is TGCAGCGTTGTCGGGCAGGGGGCTACCGGGGAGCTGTTTTTT. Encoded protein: CSVVGQGATGELFF.

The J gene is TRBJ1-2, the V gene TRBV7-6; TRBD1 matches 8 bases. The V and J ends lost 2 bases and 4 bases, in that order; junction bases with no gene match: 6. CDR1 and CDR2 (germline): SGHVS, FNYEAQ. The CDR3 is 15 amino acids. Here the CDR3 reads CASSLNQGATYGYTF. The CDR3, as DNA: TGTGCCAGCAGCTTAAATCAGGGGGCAACCTATGGCTACACCTTC.

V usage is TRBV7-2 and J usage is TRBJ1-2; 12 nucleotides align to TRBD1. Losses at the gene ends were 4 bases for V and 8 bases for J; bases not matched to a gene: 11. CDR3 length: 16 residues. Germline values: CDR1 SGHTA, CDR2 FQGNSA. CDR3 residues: CASSSKGQGAAMGYTF. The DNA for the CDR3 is TGTGCCAGCAGCTCTAAGGGACAGGGGGCTGCTATGGGCTACACCTTC. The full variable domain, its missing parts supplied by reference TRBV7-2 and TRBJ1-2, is GAGVSQSPSNKVTEKGKDVELRCDPISGHTALYWYRQSLGQGLEFLIYFQGNSAPDKSGLPSDRFSAERTGGSVSTLTIQRTQQEDSAVYLCASSSKGQGAAMGYTFGSGTRLTVV.

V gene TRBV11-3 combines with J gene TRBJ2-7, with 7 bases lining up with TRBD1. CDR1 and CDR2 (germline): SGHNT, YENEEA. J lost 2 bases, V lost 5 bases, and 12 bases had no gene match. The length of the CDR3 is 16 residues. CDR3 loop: CASSTRGTVGTYEQYF. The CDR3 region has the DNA TGTGCCAGCAGCACCAGGGGGACAGTAGGAACCTACGAGCAGTACTTC.

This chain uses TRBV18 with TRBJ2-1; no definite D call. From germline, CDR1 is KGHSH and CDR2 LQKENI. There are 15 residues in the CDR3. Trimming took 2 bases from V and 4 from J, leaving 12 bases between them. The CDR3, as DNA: TGTGCCAGCTCACCAGAATGGACGGAGTACAATGAGCAGTTCTTC. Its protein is CASSPEWTEYNEQFF.

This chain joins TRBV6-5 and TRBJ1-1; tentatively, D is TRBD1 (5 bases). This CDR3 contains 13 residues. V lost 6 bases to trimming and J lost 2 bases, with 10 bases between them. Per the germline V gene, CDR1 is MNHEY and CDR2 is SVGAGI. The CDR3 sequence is CASRGTGNTEAFF. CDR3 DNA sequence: TGTGCCAGCAGGGGGACGGGAAACACTGAAGCTTTCTTT.

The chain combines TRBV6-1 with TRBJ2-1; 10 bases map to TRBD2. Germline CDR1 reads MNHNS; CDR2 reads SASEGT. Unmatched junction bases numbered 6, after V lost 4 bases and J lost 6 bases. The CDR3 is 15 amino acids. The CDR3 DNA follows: TGTGCCAGCAGTGGAAGCGGGGGGGAACTCAATGAGCAGTTCTTC. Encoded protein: CASSGSGGELNEQFF.